One TCR beta chain is described in this entry. The data belong to a study of blood T cell repertoires in COVID-19. Whole-study context: Acute-phase and convalescent COVID-19 samples originated in the United States, Italy and Spain. T cells, B-cell-depleted T cells, or PBMCs supplied cDNA or gDNA.

Original handling: For nucleated cells, counts were estimated from reference gene primer amplification. Profiling relied on immunoSEQ multiplex PCR, and the TCRdb table lists in-frame clones only, not all of them. That table furnishes V, J and clone size, whereas the DNA furnished D and trimming. Among about 240,000 clones, roughly 86% were seen once, and the ten largest hold 3% to 3.5%. Trimming shortened V by 2 bases and J by 0 bases, and 5 bases separated the two germline ends. CDR1 and CDR2 (germline): MNHEY, SVGAGI. This CDR3 has 14 residues. V is TRBV6-5 and J is TRBJ1-3; D ambiguous. The sequence was obtained from a woman between 25 and 40 years old who had recovered from COVID-19. Sequencing was done on a sample of peripheral blood. CDR3: CASSYAGSGNTIYF. CDR3 DNA: TGTGCCAGCAGTTACGCGGGCTCTGGAAACACCATATATTTT.